The clone carrying this T cell receptor (beta chain) has just a few counts. What it recognizes is unknown. J gave up 14 bases and V 5 bases, and 27 bases lay outside the gene matches. The CDR3 runs 19 residues. From germline, CDR1 is SGHTA and CDR2 FQGNSA. The data originate from a study of blood T cells in healthy people across ages. General study findings and limits: Diversity figures based on one million T cells were deemed too low. Older age coincided with a roughly linear decline in TCR beta diversity per million T cells.

Alongside a J-beta primer mix, a sample-barcoded 5' primer served in a second PCR lasting 7 to 11 cycles. The template-switch adaptor was a 5' adaptor with 12 random nucleotides. It tagged each cDNA molecule. TCRdb passed the 5' RACE reads through MiXCR, listing each CDR3 protein once. The top ten clones hold about two fifths of a sample with approximately 800,000 distinct CDR3 sequences, around half of them seen once. The sample comprised blood. The gene calls are TRBV7-2 and TRBJ2-3, with 11 positions matching TRBD2. The sequence was obtained from a man older than 75 in good health. The CDR3 region is CASSPTSGSSPREHRYAYF. The DNA for the CDR3 is TGTGCCAGCAGCCCTACTAGCGGGAGTTCCCCGCGTGAGCACAGATACGCGTATTTT.